This is a list of T cell receptor beta chains from one sample in a study of blood T cell repertoires in COVID-19. Using immunoSEQ multiplex PCR, the repertoire was profiled, and TCRdb retains in-frame clones only, with some absent. The table has 150,000 to 200,000 clones, 60% to 80% seen once. The specimen sequenced was peripheral blood. The receptor set was obtained from a man aged 60 to 75 with active or convalescent COVID-19. CDR3s include the opening cysteine and the closing phenylalanine or tryptophan. D genes are given only for firm matches. The size field is filled for only some rows; it gives once, few, many or a size class.

TRBV28,.,TRBD1,CASTRIRQGGNTDTQYF
TRBV11-2,.,TRBD2,CASSSSGRIHNEQFF
TRBV28,.,TRBD1,CASSLRQGGGNYGYTF
TRBV7-8,.,TRBD1,CASSPRTGGAGTGELFF
TRBV10-3,.,.,CALGRQEDEQYF
TRBV27,.,TRBD1,CASRVTGGREQFF
TRBV5-1,.,TRBD1,CASGTGGANTGELFF
TRBV5-1,.,TRBD2,CASSTGLALDEQFF
TRBV30,.,.,CAWSVGAGGQETQYF
TRBV9,.,TRBD1,CASSVAGTGQETQYF
TRBV12-3/TRBV12-4,.,.,CASSLQGTDTQYF
TRBV5-1,few,TRBD1,CASSSTGGNTGELFF
TRBV28,.,.,CASNIVGANQLYGYTF
TRBV29-1,.,TRBD1,CSVAGQGTSTDTQYF
TRBV4-1,.,.,CASSHPTGRGGGAGANVLTF
TRBV19,.,TRBD1,CASSISRTGAYGYTF
TRBV4-2,.,.,CASSQAAGLADTQYF
TRBV6-5,once,.,CASTFGSGANVLTF
TRBV3-1/TRBV3-2,.,.,CASSRTGSSAEKLFF
TRBV7-3,.,.,CASSFDGQKNNEQFF
TRBV14,few,TRBD2,CASSQDLGTSVYEQYF
TRBV18,.,.,CASSPSRGATGNTIYF
TRBV7-6,few,.,CASSLATGSPGNTIYF
TRBV2,.,TRBD1,CASSVQGRSYNEQFF
TRBV6-1,.,TRBD1,CASSGFGQGPGANVLTF
TRBV4-1,.,TRBD2,CASSQDPLARQETQYF
TRBV7-9,once,.,CASSLIVTVPYEQYF
TRBV10-3,.,TRBD1,CAINSGQGFYEQYF
TRBV20-1,.,.,CSASTAGLDQPQHF
TRBV28,.,.,CASTSSGNYGYTF
TRBV19,.,.,CASSIGGGFYEQYF
TRBV20-1,.,TRBD2,CSASGRATVSYNEQFF
TRBV9,.,.,CASSGQTFYEQYF